The sequence of this T cell receptor beta chain was determined in a study of post-analysis software for immune sequencing data. Included in the TCR beta cDNA libraries were unique molecular identifiers. Using its own MiXCR run on the PCR reads, TCRdb lists one record per CDR3 protein. The data show under 200,000 distinct CDR3 sequences, roughly 30% seen once. Comment on this clonotype: What it recognizes is unknown.

This CDR3 contains 15 residues. Deletions cut 2 bases from V and 0 bases from J, with 8 bases between. CDR1 is SGHTA and CDR2 is FQGNSA in the germline V gene. Study-wide points: When patients were compared with controls, four to six TRBV segments were more frequent, TRBV5-6, TRBV5-1 and TRBV20-1 among them.

The TCR was taken from a girl aged 2 to 17 with multiple sclerosis. The chain combines TRBV7-2 with TRBJ1-5, with a tentative D call TRBD1 (6 bases). Sequences were obtained from blood. In DNA, the CDR3 is TGTGCCAGCAGCTTAACAGGGAATAGCAATCAGCCCCAGCATTTT. Its translation: CASSLTGNSNQPQHF.